Following are 12 T cell receptor beta chains from one sample sequenced in a study of blood T cell repertoires in COVID-19. Some clones are missing from TCRdb's copy, which holds only in-frame ones; the method was immunoSEQ multiplex PCR. The repertoire holds 300,000 to 400,000 clones, with about 90% as singletons. Sequencing was carried out using peripheral blood. The receptors were sampled from a woman aged 50 to 65 with COVID-19, enrolled during active disease.

This chain connects TRBV6-6 to TRBJ1-2; the D gene is possibly TRBD1 (5 bases). V lost 4 bases and J lost 4, with 16 bases in between. CDR3 length: 15 residues. The germline V gene has CDR1 MNHNY and CDR2 SVGAGI (reference sequence). The CDR3 is CASSLGWDSPYGYTF. DNA of the CDR3: TGTGCCAGCAGTTTGGGTTGGGACTCGCCCTATGGCTACACCTTC.

The chain has TRBV3-1 (or the pseudogene TRBV3-2) and TRBJ2-7; D ambiguous. The CDR3 totals 12 residues. Trimming removed 4 bases at V and 3 bases at J, with 7 bases between. Germline V CDR1 and CDR2: LGHDT, YNNKEL (reference sequence). The CDR3 nucleotides are TGTGCCAGCAGCCGAAACAGCTACGAGCAGTACTTC. The encoded protein is CASSRNSYEQYF.

CDR3 nucleotide sequence: TGTGCCACCAGTGATTTGGCACCGGGACAGAAGAACACCGGGGAGCTGTTTTTT. This gives the protein CATSDLAPGQKNTGELFF. The chain uses TRBV24-1 and TRBJ2-2; 7 nucleotides match TRBD1. The CDR3 covers 18 residues. V lost 0 bases and J lost 1; bases outside the gene matches: 7. From germline, CDR1 is KGHDR and CDR2 SFDVKD.

Worth noting for this clone: Different DNA sequences within this sample yield the same CDR3. V and J are TRBV29-1 and TRBJ1-5, with TRBD1 as a possible D gene (5 bases). This CDR3 spans 13 amino acids. The V and J ends lost 4 bases and 5 bases respectively, with 12 bases between them. Germline V gene sequence: CDR1 SQVTM, CDR2 ANQGSEA. The CDR3 nucleotides read TGCAGCGTTGGAGGCCAGGGCCATCAGCCCCAGCATTTT. It yields the protein CSVGGQGHQPQHF.

This clone was recorded once. The CDR3, as DNA: TGCAGCGTTGAAGGACAGGGGGCGACGAGCACTGAAGCTTTCTTT. It translates to CSVEGQGATSTEAFF. This sequence joins TRBV29-1 and TRBJ1-1; 10 nucleotides align to TRBD1. Looked up from germline, CDR1 is SQVTM and CDR2 is ANQGSEA. J gave up 4 bases and V 1 base, and 6 bases lay outside the gene matches. The CDR3 spans 15 residues.

The rearrangement uses TRBV6-5 and TRBJ1-6; 9 nucleotides line up with TRBD1. CDR3 size: 15 residues. Trimming removed 6 bases from V and 9 bases from J; junction bases left unmatched: 9. The germline V gene has CDR1 MNHEY and CDR2 SVGAGI. The CDR3 region is CASSRTGEWVSPLHF. CDR3 nucleotide sequence: TGTGCCAGCAGCCGGACAGGGGAGTGGGTTTCACCCCTCCACTTT.

J is TRBJ2-1 and V is TRBV29-1, with D uncertain. V was clipped by 4 bases and J by 3 bases, with 19 bases between them. CDR1 and CDR2 from the germline V gene are SQVTM and ANQGSEA. This CDR3 has 16 amino acids. As DNA, the CDR3 is TGCAGCGTTGTTGGCAGAAATCATGTTTTCTACAATGAGCAGTTCTTC. Translated, it gives CSVVGRNHVFYNEQFF.

V usage is TRBV6-6 and J usage is TRBJ1-2; 8 bases agree with TRBD1. Germline V gene data show CDR1 as MNHNY and CDR2 as SVGAGI (reference sequence). This CDR3 spans 14 amino acids. V dropped 7 bases and J dropped 4; count of bases not matched to a gene: 8. The CDR3 coding sequence is TGTGCCAGCAAACCACCGGGACAGGCCTATGGCTACACCTTC. Its protein product is CASKPPGQAYGYTF.

This rearrangement joins TRBV12-3 or TRBV12-4 to TRBJ1-5; unclear D gene. Deletions cut 3 bases from V and 6 bases from J, with 6 bases between. The CDR3 has 12 residues. CDR3 bases: TGTGCCAGCAGTTTTGGCAGTCAGCCCCAGCATTTT. Its translation: CASSFGSQPQHF.

The chain employs TRBV2 and TRBJ2-5; possibly TRBD1 for D (5 bases). The germline V and J ends were trimmed by 7 bases and 5 bases, with 11 bases remaining between them. This CDR3 has 12 residues. Germline V gene data show CDR1 as SNHLY and CDR2 as FYNNEI. CDR3 protein: CASKGDVETQYF. In DNA, the CDR3 is TGTGCCAGCAAAGGGGATGTCGAGACCCAGTACTTC.

This chain links TRBV7-9 with TRBJ2-7; 7 nucleotides align to TRBD1. The CDR3 runs to 17 residues. The ends lost 4 bases at V and 3 bases at J; junction bases unmatched: 15. The germline V gene has CDR1 SEHNR and CDR2 FQNEAQ (reference sequence). The CDR3 DNA is TGTGCCAGCAGCTCGCTACCGGGGACAGATCGTATCTACGAGCAGTACTTC. This translates into CASSSLPGTDRIYEQYF. Using reference TRBV7-9 and TRBJ2-7 for the parts outside the CDR3, the full variable domain is DTGVSQNPRHKITKRGQNVTFRCDPISEHNRLYWYRQTLGQGPEFLTYFQNEAQLEKSRLLSDRFSAERPKGSFSTLEIQRTEQGDSAMYLCASSSLPGTDRIYEQYFGPGTRLTVT.

V gene TRBV7-3 combines with J gene TRBJ2-7, with 14 nucleotides matching TRBD2. The germline V gene encodes CDR1 SGHTA and CDR2 FQGTGA. This CDR3 is built from 16 residues. Germline trimming cut 10 bases from V and 0 bases from J; bases unmatched to any gene: 8. The CDR3 nucleotides are TGTGCCACATCACCCGGGACTAGCGGGAGCTCCTACGAGCAGTACTTC. This translates into CATSPGTSGSSYEQYF.